This TCR beta chain is from a study of T cell repertoires in cytomegalovirus infection. Study-level background: Indicated by public TCR beta signatures were CMV infection and matching HLA type.

TCRdb fed the reads into MiXCR, producing one record per CDR3 protein. The table records fewer than 850,000 distinct CDR3 sequences, roughly 29% of them present only once. In regard to this clonotype: The antigen remains undetermined.

The V gene's germline CDR1 is PRHDT and CDR2 FYEKMQ (reference sequence). The CDR3 spans 17 residues. Trimming removed 5 bases from V and 2 bases from J, with 21 bases in between. This specimen consisted of cultured CD8+ T cells from PBMCs, obtained from culture after CMV antigen stimulation. The sequence derives from a human donor in good health (CMV status not recorded). Some clones in this sample may be carry-over from other donors' samples. This sequence joins TRBV13 and TRBJ1-1; D may be TRBD1 (5 bases). The CDR3 sequence is CASSPRTVMDINTEAFF. The CDR3 DNA reads as TGTGCCAGCAGCCCCCGGACGGTGATGGACATTAACACTGAAGCTTTCTTT.